This TCR beta chain emerged from a study of OX40 agonist ivuxolimab in advanced cancers. Study-level information: Clinicians treated patients with ivuxolimab, an agonistic anti-OX40 (CD134) antibody. Eligibility admitted prior anti-PD-1, anti-PD-L1 or anti-CTLA-4 therapy; about 42% had some.

General study results and limits: More expanded clones were found, on average, in CD8+ than in CD4+ T cells.

Measured with immunoSEQ multiplex PCR; TCRdb has only the in-frame clones, and not every one. The sample holds 25,000 to 30,000 clones, approximately 78% seen once. On this clone itself: Its matching antigen is unknown.

CDR1 and CDR2 from the germline V gene are WSHSY and SAAADI. The V and J ends lost 4 bases and 4 bases respectively, with 11 bases between them. CDR3 length: 13 residues. The chain joins TRBV10-2 to TRBJ2-7; D remains ambiguous. This TCR was sampled from an adult with an advanced solid tumor such as melanoma, head and neck, liver or kidney cancer. The sample in question was CD4+ or CD8+ T cells sorted from blood, obtained in a trial of the OX40 agonist ivuxolimab. CDR3 in amino acids: CASSGLGQYEQYF. The CDR3 DNA sequence: TGCGCCAGCAGTGGTCTCGGGCAGTACGAGCAGTACTTC.